This T cell receptor (beta chain) was documented in a study of blood T cell repertoires in COVID-19. Study-wide background: Acute and convalescent COVID-19 specimens originated in the United States, Italy and Spain.

V was clipped by 3 bases and J by 3 bases; unmatched bases: 11. Germline values: CDR1 LGHDT, CDR2 YNNKEL (reference sequence). CDR3 size: 18 residues. Authors' data handling: Reference gene primers were amplified, and this amplification served to estimate nucleated cell counts. Clones were read by immunoSEQ multiplex PCR, and TCRdb kept only the in-frame ones, dropping some. The V and J calls and the clone size are those of that table, but D and trimming were determined from the DNA. In the table there are over 200,000 clones, around 83% of which are singletons. This chain links TRBV3-1 (or the pseudogene TRBV3-2) with TRBJ2-6, with TRBD2 matching 7 bases. Sequenced material: peripheral blood. The receptor's source is an elderly man with acute or convalescent COVID-19. The CDR3: CASSHLPGGGLGANVLTF. CDR3 DNA sequence: TGTGCCAGCAGCCACCTACCGGGGGGAGGGCTTGGGGCCAACGTCCTGACTTTC.